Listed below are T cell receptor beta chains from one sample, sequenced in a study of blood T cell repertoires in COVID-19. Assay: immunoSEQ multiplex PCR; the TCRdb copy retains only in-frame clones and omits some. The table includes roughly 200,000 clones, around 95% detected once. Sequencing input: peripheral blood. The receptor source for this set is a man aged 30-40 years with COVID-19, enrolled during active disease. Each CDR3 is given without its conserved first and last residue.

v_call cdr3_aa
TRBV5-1 ASSVGKGTAPFYGYT
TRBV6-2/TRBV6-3 ASSYYLRLATAYEQY
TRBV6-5 ASSPKGQNEQF
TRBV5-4 ASSLVGDRTGELF
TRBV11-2 ASSSPGGGGSTYEQY
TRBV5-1 ASSLGQGASSGYT
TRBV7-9 ASSTGDPGNQPQH
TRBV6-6 ASRGQGTTDTQY
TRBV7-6 ASSYRDTDTQY
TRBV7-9 ASSTSGNYEQY
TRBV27 ASDGDKLQPQH
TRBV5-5 ASSLAVVTGELF
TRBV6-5 ASRESVNSPLH
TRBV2 ASSENSYDQPQH
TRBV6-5 ASSYASDRGYT
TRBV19 ASRSTGGLSEAF
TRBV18 ASSLRAQGIDGYT
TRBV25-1 ASVQTGKTEAF